This passage covers 3 T cell receptor beta chains from one sample sequenced in a study of blood T cell repertoires in COVID-19. TCRdb's copy holds only in-frame clones and misses some; the assay was immunoSEQ multiplex PCR. The sample contains around 200,000 clones, around 79% of which appear only once. The sample taken for sequencing was peripheral blood. These receptor sequences come from a man aged 50 or older who had recovered from COVID-19.

The V gene is TRBV12-3 or TRBV12-4, the J gene TRBJ2-7, with D unresolved. Trimming stripped 5 bases from V and 6 bases from J, with 11 bases between. This CDR3 is 12 amino acids long. CDR3 amino acids: CASSIDALEQYF. Written as DNA, the CDR3 is TGTGCCAGCAGTATAGACGCGCTCGAGCAGTACTTC.

This clone was picked up a small number of times. The chain joins TRBV3-1 (or the pseudogene TRBV3-2) to TRBJ2-7; D possibly corresponds to TRBD2 (6 bases). Germline V gene lookup returns CDR1 LGHDT and CDR2 YNNKEL (reference sequence). Trimming left V 1 base short and J 6 bases short, with 13 bases between. The CDR3 consists of 14 residues. Here the CDR3 DNA reads TGTGCCAGCAGCCAAGTGAGCCGGGGAGGCGAGCAGTACTTC. This codes for CASSQVSRGGEQYF.

This rearrangement joins TRBV2 to TRBJ2-7; 9 bases fit TRBD2. J lost 4 bases, V lost 6 bases, and 13 bases had no gene match. The germline CDR1 and CDR2 sequences are SNHLY and FYNNEI. This CDR3 has 16 residues. CDR3 in amino acids: CASSNGLARWGYEQYF. The CDR3, as DNA: TGTGCCAGCAGCAACGGACTAGCGAGGTGGGGGTACGAGCAGTACTTC. Full variable domain (remainder filled in from reference TRBV2 and TRBJ2-7): EPEVTQTPSHQVTQMGQEVILRCVPISNHLYFYWYRQILGQKVEFLVSFYNNEISEKSEIFDDQFSVERPDGSNFTLKIRSTKLEDSAMYFCASSNGLARWGYEQYFGPGTRLTVT.